This TCR beta chain originates from a study of blood T cell repertoires in COVID-19 (dated by TCRdb to the early 2020s). With regard to the full study: Samples covering the acute and convalescent phases of COVID-19 were provided by collaborators in the United States, Italy and Spain. The prospective study material was composed of cDNA or gDNA derived from T cells, B-cell-depleted T cells, or PBMCs. The dataset comprised deeply sampled blood TCRbeta repertoires from subjects exposed to, actively infected with, or recovered from COVID-19. The repertoires were released in a freely available public database meant as a resource for research on the immune response to SARS-CoV-2. The samples were drawn from two sources: the first 160 participants of the ongoing ImmuneRACE study, and 1,000 to 1,500 subjects contributed by 6 global collaborators. A de-identified subject ID, COVID-19 status, age in years and sex were almost always included in the sample metadata. Where available, HLA class I and class II types were obtained from metadata supplied by the sample provider rather than from assay-based typing.

TCRbeta CDR3 regions were amplified from genomic DNA using the immunoSEQ Assay, a bias-controlled multiplex PCR. In the authors' own workflow: Within the assay, amplification of reference gene primers was used to estimate how many nucleated cells each sample contained. To quantify the absolute abundance of each unique TCRbeta CDR3 rearrangement, sequence reads were collapsed and filtered. For each sample, productive Simpson clonality was calculated as the square root of Simpson's diversity index over productive rearrangements. TCRdb obtained this table from immuneACCESS and retained in-frame rearrangements with V and J assigned. These tables miss some clones; where compared with another copy, unresolved V genes account for less than half of the shortfall, and the remainder is unexplained. V, J and clone size were drawn from that table, and D and trimming were deduced from the DNA. In all, the sample holds about 210,000 clones, and roughly 85% of those were seen once. The ten most abundant clones make up about 2.5% of the sample.

Overall study outcomes, separate from this receptor: How much clinical and demographic metadata was included differed by source and by participant, and the metadata was provided uncurated.

On this clone: Its specific antigen is unknown. No base quality information exists; no much larger clone differs at one position.

One collaborating source in Seattle enrolled patients while the patients were actively infected and followed the patients over time throughout the course of disease. The collaborating institutions used their own protocols to collect whole blood in K2EDTA tubes. For TCRbeta analysis, collaborators shipped samples as frozen whole blood, isolated PBMCs, or DNA extracted from either of those sample types. The CDR3 holds 15 amino acids from the cysteine to the phenylalanine. CDR3 DNA is the only sequence kept; it has 45 bases, read in frame from the first base. V drops 0 bases and J drops 4 bases, leaving 12 bases in between. In the germline V gene, CDR1 corresponds to LGHNA and CDR2 to YNFKEQ.

The clonotype comes from a woman aged 70-85 years with COVID-19, enrolled during active disease. The V gene is TRBV4-2 and the J gene is TRBJ1-2, with the D gene uncertain. The sequencing sample was made of peripheral blood. The DNA sequence reads TGTGCCAGCAGCCAAGATAGGTCCACAGTCTATGGCTACACCTTC. It codes for CASSQDRSTVYGYTF.